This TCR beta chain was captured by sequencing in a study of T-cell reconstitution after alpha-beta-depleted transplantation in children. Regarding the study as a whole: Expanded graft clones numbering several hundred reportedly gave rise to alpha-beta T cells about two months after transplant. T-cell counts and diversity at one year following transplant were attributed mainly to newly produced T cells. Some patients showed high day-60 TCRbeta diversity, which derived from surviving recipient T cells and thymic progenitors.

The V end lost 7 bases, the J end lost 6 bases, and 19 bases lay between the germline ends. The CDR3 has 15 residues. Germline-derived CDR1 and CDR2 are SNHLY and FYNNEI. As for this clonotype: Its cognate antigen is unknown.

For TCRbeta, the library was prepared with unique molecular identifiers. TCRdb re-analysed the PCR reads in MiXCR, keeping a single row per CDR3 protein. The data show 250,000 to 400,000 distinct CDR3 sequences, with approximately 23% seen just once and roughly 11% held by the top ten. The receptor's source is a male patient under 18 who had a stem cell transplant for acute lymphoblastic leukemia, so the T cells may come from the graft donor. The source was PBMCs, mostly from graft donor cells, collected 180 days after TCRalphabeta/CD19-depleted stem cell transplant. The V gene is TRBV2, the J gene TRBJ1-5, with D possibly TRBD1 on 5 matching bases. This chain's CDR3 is CASKAGGTISQPQHF. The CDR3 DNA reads TGTGCCAGCAAGGCCGGGGGGACGATTTCTCAGCCCCAGCATTTT.